This TCR beta chain was sequenced during a study of early T cells in non-severe SARS-CoV-2 infection. Individually, cDNA molecules had unique molecular identifiers attached to them. TCRdb re-called the 5' RACE reads through MiXCR, storing one row per CDR3 protein. The sample lists 30,000 to 45,000 distinct CDR3 sequences, approximately 6.3% occurring once. The CDR3 is made up of 15 amino acids. V was trimmed by 0 bases and J by 5 bases, leaving 14 bases between them. Per the germline V gene, CDR1 is SGHKS and CDR2 is YYEKEE (reference sequence). This clonotype was seen ten or more times. The sequenced sample consisted of whole blood. The source of this sequence is an adult who was a healthcare worker with PCR-confirmed SARS-CoV-2 infection or an uninfected control (not recorded which). The rearrangement uses TRBV5-5 and TRBJ1-2; D remains unclear. Here the CDR3 DNA reads TGTGCCAGCAGCTTGGCTCCCAGGACGCGTTATGGCTACACCTTC. Encoded protein: CASSLAPRTRYGYTF.